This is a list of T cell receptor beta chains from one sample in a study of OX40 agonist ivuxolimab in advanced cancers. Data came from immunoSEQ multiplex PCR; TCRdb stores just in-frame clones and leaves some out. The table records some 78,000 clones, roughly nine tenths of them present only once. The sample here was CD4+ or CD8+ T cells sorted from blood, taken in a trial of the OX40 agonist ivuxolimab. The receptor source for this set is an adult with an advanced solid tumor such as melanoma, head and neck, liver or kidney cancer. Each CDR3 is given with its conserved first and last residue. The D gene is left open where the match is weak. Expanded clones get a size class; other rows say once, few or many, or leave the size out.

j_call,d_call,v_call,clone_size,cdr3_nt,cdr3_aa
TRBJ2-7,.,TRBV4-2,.,TGTGCCAGCAGCTTAGGACAGCCTAACTACGAGCAGTACTTC,CASSLGQPNYEQYF
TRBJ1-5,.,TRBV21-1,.,TGTGCCAGCAGCAACGGAGGGGCAGGCAATCAGCCCCAGCATTTT,CASSNGGAGNQPQHF
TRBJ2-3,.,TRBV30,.,TGTGCCTGGATGGCACAGGGTGGAACAGATACGCAGTATTTT,CAWMAQGGTDTQYF
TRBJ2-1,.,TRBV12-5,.,TGTGCTAGTGGTTTGGTAGGAGGTCGGGAGCAGTTCTTC,CASGLVGGREQFF
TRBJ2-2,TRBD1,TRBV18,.,TGTGCCAGCTCACTTCGACAGGGCGGCACCGGGGAGCTGTTTTTT,CASSLRQGGTGELFF
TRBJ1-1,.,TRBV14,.,TGTGCCAGCAGTATGAACACTGAAGCTTTCTTT,CASSMNTEAFF
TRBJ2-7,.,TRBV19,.,TGTGCCAGTAGTGGAGACGGCTACGAGCAGTACTTC,CASSGDGYEQYF
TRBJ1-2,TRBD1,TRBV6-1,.,TGTGCCAGCAGTGAAGTTTGGACAGGGGACGGCTACACCTTC,CASSEVWTGDGYTF
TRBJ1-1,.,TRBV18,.,TGTGCCAGCTCACCGCCCCCCGGGTTTAACACTGAAGCTTTCTTT,CASSPPPGFNTEAFF
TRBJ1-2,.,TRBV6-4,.,TGTGCCAGCAGTTACAAATCCGAGACTTCCTACTATGGCTACACCTTC,CASSYKSETSYYGYTF
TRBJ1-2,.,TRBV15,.,TGTGCCACCGCGGAGTTAGGGTATGGCTACACCTTC,CATAELGYGYTF
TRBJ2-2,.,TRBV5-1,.,TGCGCCAGCACCACCGAGACTCTCACCGGGGAGCTGTTTTTT,CASTTETLTGELFF
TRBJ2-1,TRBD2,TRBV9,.,TGTGCCAGCAGCGTGTCCCCAGCGGGGGGGCTTAATGAGCAGTTCTTC,CASSVSPAGGLNEQFF
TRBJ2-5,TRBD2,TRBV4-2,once,TGTGCCAGCAGCCAAGATCGGGCTAGCGGGTGGGAGACCCAGTACTTC,CASSQDRASGWETQYF
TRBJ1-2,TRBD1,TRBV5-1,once,TGCGCCAGCAGCGGTATCCCGGGACAGGCACCTAGCGGCTACACCTTC,CASSGIPGQAPSGYTF
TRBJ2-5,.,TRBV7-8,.,TGTGCCAGCAGCTTAGCGAGGTTAGCGAGATTACAAGAGACCCAGTACTTC,CASSLARLARLQETQYF
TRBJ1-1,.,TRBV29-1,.,TGCAGCGTTGAAAGGAGAACAGGAGTCATGAACACTGAAGCTTTCTTT,CSVERRTGVMNTEAFF
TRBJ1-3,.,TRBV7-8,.,TGTGCCAGCGAGGAGTTGGCTGGAAACACCATATATTTT,CASEELAGNTIYF
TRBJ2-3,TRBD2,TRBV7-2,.,TGTGCCAGCAGCTTATCCAGACTAGCGCCAGATACGCAGTATTTT,CASSLSRLAPDTQYF
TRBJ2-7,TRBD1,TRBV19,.,TGTGCCAGTAGTATATCCCAGGGGGCGCCTTACGAGCAGTACTTC,CASSISQGAPYEQYF
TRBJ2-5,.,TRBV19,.,TGTGCCAGTAGCCCGATTGGGGCCCAAGAGACCCAGTACTTC,CASSPIGAQETQYF
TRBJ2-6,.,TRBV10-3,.,TGTGCCATTCCTTTAACCTCTGGGGCCAACGTCCTGACTTTC,CAIPLTSGANVLTF